These 20 T cell receptor beta chains share one sample of origin, sequenced in a study of CD8 T cells in Susac syndrome. Reverse transcription of roughly 0.45 to 1 ug RNA was performed with random hexamers. TCRdb ran MiXCR on the immunoSEQ multiplex PCR reads and lists one entry per CDR3 protein. The sample yields over 300,000 distinct CDR3 sequences, about 90% seen once. The specimen was CD4+ T cells from PBMCs. The receptor source for this set is a human donor with multiple sclerosis.

The chain recombines TRBV12-3 or TRBV12-4 with TRBJ1-5; 8 bases align to TRBD1. Losses at the gene ends were 5 bases for V and 3 bases for J; bases not matched to a gene: 12. The CDR3 has 17 amino acids. CDR3 bases: TGTGCCAGCAGTCCCCGCGAGACAGGGGCGATCAATCAGCCCCAGCATTTT. Amino acids: CASSPRETGAINQPQHF.

The chain combines TRBV9 with TRBJ2-3; either TRBD1 or TRBD2 may fit D (5 bases each). The CDR3 runs 16 residues. The V and J ends lost 3 bases and 1 base respectively, with 15 bases between them. Looked up from germline, CDR1 is SGDLS and CDR2 is YYNGEE. The CDR3 DNA reads as TGTGCCAGCAGCGCCAACAAGGTGGGACGCACAGATACGCAGTATTTT. The encoded protein is CASSANKVGRTDTQYF.

The V call is TRBV4-1, the J call TRBJ2-7, with 12 bases lining up with TRBD2. CDR1 MGHRA and CDR2 YSYEKL come from the germline V gene. The CDR3 sequence is 16 residues long. The J segment lost 0 bases and the V segment lost 8 bases, leaving 8 bases of the junction unmatched. CDR3 region: CASQPRLAGASYEQYF. In DNA, the CDR3 is TGCGCCAGCCAGCCGAGACTAGCGGGGGCCTCCTACGAGCAGTACTTC.

The chain uses TRBV7-9 and TRBJ1-3, with D possibly TRBD1 on 6 matching bases. CDR1 is SEHNR, CDR2 FQNEAQ, per germline (reference sequence). V was clipped by 4 bases and J by 0 bases, with 13 bases between them. CDR3 length equals 16 residues. The CDR3 nucleotides read TGTGCCAGCAGCTCCCGGACAGTAACCTCTGGAAACACCATATATTTT. Protein: CASSSRTVTSGNTIYF.

The chain has TRBV20-1 and TRBJ2-7, with 12 positions matching TRBD2. CDR1 DFQATT and CDR2 SNEGSKA come from the germline V gene (reference sequence). The CDR3 is 17 amino acids. The ends lost 4 bases at V and 1 base at J; junction bases unmatched: 11. The CDR3 coding sequence is TGCAGTGCTATAGGACTAGCGGGGACGGGGGTTTCCTACGAGCAGTACTTC. This translates into CSAIGLAGTGVSYEQYF.

The genes are TRBV7-9 and TRBJ2-7; a weak D match, TRBD2 (6 bases). This CDR3 is built from 15 residues. CDR1 and CDR2 from the germline V gene are SEHNR and FQNEAQ (reference sequence). V was shortened by 1 base and J by 5 bases, with 15 bases between the two germline ends. The CDR3 bases are TGTGCCAGCAGCTTAGTCGGAGGGGCAGGAAACGAGCAGTACTTC. Translation gives CASSLVGGAGNEQYF.

This clonotype was seen just once. V and J are TRBV19 and TRBJ2-2; D call uncertain. In germline, CDR1 is LNHDA, CDR2 SQIVND (reference sequence). The V end was cut by 3 bases, the J end by 3 bases, with 20 bases between. The CDR3 has 18 residues. The chain's CDR3 is CASSINLDPGPHTGELFF. In DNA form, the CDR3 reads TGTGCCAGTAGTATTAATCTGGACCCTGGTCCCCACACCGGGGAGCTGTTTTTT.

The V and J genes are TRBV5-5 and TRBJ2-2, with 10 bases fitting TRBD2. Germline CDR1 SGHKS, CDR2 YYEKEE (reference sequence). This CDR3 has 16 amino acids. Germline trimming cut 5 bases from V and 4 bases from J; bases unmatched to any gene: 8. The CDR3 protein is CASRALAGDTTGELFF. The CDR3 nucleotides are TGTGCCAGCAGGGCGCTAGCGGGAGACACCACCGGGGAGCTGTTTTTT.

This sequence joins TRBV20-1 and TRBJ2-6; D is ambiguous. The CDR3 length is 15 residues. V shed 3 bases and J shed 0 bases, with 9 bases lying between them. Germline CDR1 DFQATT, CDR2 SNEGSKA (reference sequence). The DNA of the CDR3 is TGCAGTGCTAGTGCGGCCTACTCTGGGGCCAACGTCCTGACTTTC. It translates to CSASAAYSGANVLTF.

The chain has TRBV3-1 and TRBJ2-7; 7 nucleotides agree with TRBD1. With 1 base clipped from V and 10 bases from J, the junction kept 19 bases outside the gene matches. Per germline, CDR1 LGHDT and CDR2 YNNKEL (reference sequence). The CDR3 loop spans 17 amino acids. For the CDR3, the DNA is TGTGCCAGCAGCCAAGGGGCCCTGGGACAGATATCCGCGGATCAGTACTTC. It yields the protein CASSQGALGQISADQYF.

This clonotype was seen a handful of times. The CDR3 DNA follows: TGTGCCTGGAGCACGGGACTAGTCTACAATGAGCAGTTCTTC. Translation gives CAWSTGLVYNEQFF. The V gene is TRBV30, the J gene TRBJ2-1; 8 nucleotides agree with TRBD2. Germline V CDR1 and CDR2: GTSNPN, SVGIG (reference sequence). The CDR3 length is 14 residues. V was clipped by 3 bases and J by 3 bases; unmatched bases: 4.

The chain has TRBV14 and TRBJ2-3; the D gene is possibly TRBD1 (6 bases). Germline assignment: CDR1 SGHDN and CDR2 FVKESK. This CDR3 comprises 14 residues. V was shortened by 3 bases and J by 6 bases, with 13 bases between the two germline ends. In DNA, the CDR3 is TGTGCCAGCAGCCAGAGGGGGACGGGGGATACGCAGTATTTT. Amino acid sequence: CASSQRGTGDTQYF.

V gene TRBV11-3 combines with J gene TRBJ2-3, with a tentative D call TRBD1 (8 bases). The V end lost 8 bases, the J end lost 4 bases, and 22 bases lay between the germline ends. The CDR3 totals 16 residues. The germline V gene encodes CDR1 SGHNT and CDR2 YENEEA. CDR3 amino acids: CASASGAGGFADTQYF. The CDR3, as DNA: TGTGCCAGCGCAAGCGGGGCAGGGGGCTTCGCAGATACGCAGTATTTT.

The V gene is TRBV19, the J gene TRBJ1-1; no reliable D call. This CDR3 contains 16 residues. The germline V and J ends were trimmed by 2 bases and 1 base, with 14 bases remaining between them. Germline values: CDR1 LNHDA, CDR2 SQIVND (reference sequence). CDR3 sequence (DNA): TGTGCCAGTAGTATAAAGGCCGGCTTGAGGAACACTGAAGCTTTCTTT. It is translated as CASSIKAGLRNTEAFF.

This chain uses TRBV5-1 with TRBJ1-1; D remains unclear. With 3 bases removed from V and 8 bases from J, the gap between germline ends came to 11 bases. The germline V gene encodes CDR1 SGHRS and CDR2 YFSETQ. The CDR3 has 12 residues. The CDR3 here is CASSYRKNEAFF. The CDR3, as DNA: TGCGCCAGCAGCTATCGGAAAAACGAAGCTTTCTTT.

J is TRBJ2-3 and V is TRBV24-1; D tentatively reads TRBD1 or TRBD2 (5 bases each). The CDR3 covers 15 residues. CDR1 is KGHDR, CDR2 SFDVKD, per germline. V dropped 9 bases and J dropped 0 bases, with 15 bases sitting between them. Here the CDR3 reads CATGDLGDSTDTQYF. DNA of the CDR3: TGTGCCACCGGGGATTTAGGGGACAGCACAGATACGCAGTATTTT.

This clonotype was seen only once. The J gene is TRBJ1-1, the V gene TRBV21-1; whether TRBD1, the table's D call, matches the DNA was not checked. TRBV21-1 is a pseudogene segment. The CDR3 sequence is 15 residues long. In nucleotides, the CDR3 is TGTGCCAGCATGATCCAGGGGGCCGGGGACACTGAAGCTTTCTTT. Translating it yields CASMIQGAGDTEAFF.

The J gene is TRBJ1-2, the V gene TRBV29-1; TRBD1 matches 12 bases. The CDR3 is 16 residues long. Per the germline V gene, CDR1 is SQVTM and CDR2 is ANQGSEA. V lost 2 bases to trimming and J lost 7 bases; unmatched junction nucleotides: 11. The CDR3 nucleotides read TGCAGCGTTGAAAGGGGACAGGGGGCAGGTGTGGGTGGCTACACCTTC. As protein: CSVERGQGAGVGGYTF.

The V and J genes are TRBV3-1 and TRBJ2-3; D perhaps matches TRBD2 (5 bases). This CDR3 has 17 amino acids. The ends were cut back, 6 bases at V and 3 bases at J, with 22 bases in the middle. Germline V gene sequence: CDR1 LGHDT, CDR2 YNNKEL (reference sequence). The CDR3 nucleotides read TGTGCCAGCAGTCAGCCCCCCATAGCGAGAGGTACAGATACGCAGTATTTT. It codes for CASSQPPIARGTDTQYF.

The J gene is TRBJ1-2, the V gene TRBV15; D remains ambiguous. Trimming shortened V by 0 bases and J by 2 bases, and 16 bases separated the two germline ends. The CDR3 loop spans 17 amino acids. CDR1 and CDR2 from the germline V gene are LNHNV and YYDKDF (reference sequence). The CDR3 DNA reads as TGTGCCACCAGCAGAGATCTTGGGTCGAACGAGAACTATGGCTACACCTTC. It is translated as CATSRDLGSNENYGYTF.